The 30 T cell receptor beta chains in this list originate from one sample, sequenced in a study of beta chain features in type 1 diabetes (dated 2018 in TCRdb). Library method: the immunoSEQ multiplex PCR assay. The entire isolated RNA was reverse transcribed using the High Capacity cDNA Reverse Transcription Kit, and thus expressed TCRB transcripts were sequenced. Held by TCRdb, this immuneACCESS table contains in-frame sequences only and omits some clones. Under half of the omission traces to an unresolved V gene where checked; the cause of the rest is unknown. The sample records 70,000 to 90,000 clones, roughly a third of which are singletons. The ten largest clonotypes hold over 0.4% of the sample. Input material: stem cell memory CD4+ T cells from blood. Sample cell subset or site, as interpreted from the label and publication: stem cell-like memory CD4+ T cells. The receptors were gathered from a woman aged 18 to 35 in good health.

The V gene is TRBV6-6, the J gene TRBJ2-1, with TRBD1 identical over 9 bases. CDR1 is MNHNY, CDR2 SVGAGI, per germline (reference sequence). Trimming at V came to 2 bases and at J to 5 bases, leaving 4 bases not matched to a gene. This CDR3 is 15 amino acids long. The CDR3 reads CASSYGQGRNNEQFF. In nucleotides, the CDR3 is TGTGCCAGCAGTTACGGACAGGGGCGGAACAATGAGCAGTTCTTC.

There are a few counts of this clone. The chain joins TRBV30 to TRBJ1-1; a possible D gene is TRBD1 (5 bases). This CDR3 spans 14 amino acids. V dropped 8 bases and J dropped 4 bases, with 20 bases sitting between them. Germline CDR1 GTSNPN, CDR2 SVGIG (reference sequence). The CDR3, as DNA: TGTGCCGGAACGGAAGGAGGGACGGGCACTGAAGCTTTCTTT. Translation gives CAGTEGGTGTEAFF. The full variable domain, with the rest looked up from reference TRBV30 and TRBJ1-1, is SQTIHQWPATLVQPVGSPLSLECTVEGTSNPNLYWYRQAAGRGLQLLFYSVGIGQISSEVPQNLSASRPQDRQFILSSKKLLLSDSGFYLCAGTEGGTGTEAFFGQGTRLTVV.

The chain recombines TRBV7-2 with TRBJ1-6, with D unclear. V lost 0 bases and J 9 bases, leaving 6 bases between the germline ends. The CDR3 length is 13 residues. Germline CDR1 reads SGHTA; CDR2 reads FQGNSA. The CDR3 is CASSLAWSSPLHF. Written as DNA, the CDR3 is TGTGCCAGCAGCTTAGCGTGGAGTTCACCCCTCCACTTT. The full variable domain, rest sourced from reference TRBV7-2 and TRBJ1-6, is GAGVSQSPSNKVTEKGKDVELRCDPISGHTALYWYRQSLGQGLEFLIYFQGNSAPDKSGLPSDRFSAERTGGSVSTLTIQRTQQEDSAVYLCASSLAWSSPLHFGNGTRLTVT.

The chain has TRBV5-4 and TRBJ2-6, with a possible D match to TRBD1 (5 bases). The ends were cut back, 4 bases at V and 2 bases at J, with 13 bases in the middle. The CDR3 has 16 residues. CDR1 and CDR2 (germline): SGHNT, YYREEE (reference sequence). CDR3: CASSESGKAGANVLTF. The CDR3 DNA is TGTGCCAGCAGCGAATCAGGGAAGGCTGGGGCCAACGTCCTGACTTTC.

Only a few counts were recorded for this clone. The J gene is TRBJ2-3, the V gene TRBV11-3; 10 bases match TRBD2. V lost 4 bases to trimming and J lost 6 bases; unmatched junction nucleotides: 13. The germline V gene has CDR1 SGHNT and CDR2 YENEEA. This CDR3 is built from 17 residues. The CDR3 region is CASSSNVAGGLKDTQYF. DNA for the CDR3: TGTGCCAGCAGCTCAAATGTAGCGGGAGGACTAAAGGATACGCAGTATTTT.

This clone was counted between two and nine times. J is TRBJ2-3 and V is TRBV9; no clear D gene. The CDR3 is 15 residues long. The germline V and J ends were trimmed by 0 bases and 2 bases, with 10 bases remaining between them. Germline V gene sequence: CDR1 SGDLS, CDR2 YYNGEE. The CDR3 region is CASSVDQRHTDTQYF. DNA for the CDR3: TGTGCCAGCAGCGTAGATCAGAGGCACACAGATACGCAGTATTTT.

In its sample, this clone was seen a few times. The V call is TRBV19, the J call TRBJ1-1, with a weak D call TRBD1 (5 bases). This CDR3 has 13 residues. V lost 10 bases and J lost 5, with 17 bases in between. Per the germline V gene, CDR1 is LNHDA and CDR2 is SQIVND (reference sequence). CDR3 coding DNA: TGTGCCACCCGGGGGGGGGAAGGTACTGAAGCTTTCTTT. Translating gives CATRGGEGTEAFF.

This clone was found a few times. The V call is TRBV10-3, the J call TRBJ2-1, with TRBD2 matching over 7 bases. Germline CDR1 is ENHRY and CDR2 is SYGVKD. This CDR3 region has 14 residues. V trimming: 3 bases; J trimming: 9 bases; junction bases outside the gene matches: 8. CDR3 sequence (DNA): TGTGCCATCAGTGATAGCAAGCGGGGTAGTGAGCAGTTCTTC. This gives the protein CAISDSKRGSEQFF.

This clone was recorded a few times. The genes are TRBV18 and TRBJ1-2; TRBD1 aligns across 8 bases. CDR1 and CDR2 from the germline V gene are KGHSH and LQKENI. This CDR3 region has 15 residues. The junction had 3 bases not matched to a gene; V was cut back by 3 bases and J by 0 bases. The CDR3 DNA reads as TGTGCCAGCTCACCCGGGACAGGAACTAACTATGGCTACACCTTC. Its protein product is CASSPGTGTNYGYTF.

With regard to this clone: Other DNA sequences from this sample encode an identical CDR3 as well. The chain joins TRBV7-6 to TRBJ1-2; weak D call: TRBD1 (6 bases). Per germline, CDR1 SGHVS and CDR2 FNYEAQ. V gave up 4 bases and J gave up 2 bases, with 11 bases separating them. The length of the CDR3 is 14 residues. The CDR3 DNA reads TGTGCCAGCAGCTCCCAAACAGGGAACTATGGCTACACCTTC. It specifies CASSSQTGNYGYTF. The entire variable domain, with the rest obtained from reference TRBV7-6 and TRBJ1-2, is as follows: GAGVSQSPRYKVTKRGQDVALRCDPISGHVSLYWYRQALGQGPEFLTYFNYEAQQDKSGLPNDRFSAERPEGSISTLTIQRTEQRDSAMYRCASSSQTGNYGYTFGSGTRLTVV.

This clone was seen a handful of times. The chain combines TRBV19 with TRBJ1-1; the D gene is possibly TRBD1 (5 bases). This CDR3 spans 14 amino acids. The V and J ends lost 8 bases and 3 bases respectively, with 16 bases between them. Germline assignment: CDR1 LNHDA and CDR2 SQIVND (reference sequence). CDR3 nucleotide sequence: TGTGCCAGTGGGGGGACGGCCAGGGACACTGAAGCTTTCTTT. Amino acids: CASGGTARDTEAFF.

J is TRBJ1-2 and V is TRBV2, with unresolved D. The CDR3 is 12 amino acids. Trimming shortened V by 6 bases and J by 3 bases, and 8 bases separated the two germline ends. The germline CDR1 and CDR2 sequences are SNHLY and FYNNEI. The CDR3 DNA reads TGTGCCAGCAGACCCCAGGACTATGGCTACACCTTC. It is translated as CASRPQDYGYTF.

The rearrangement uses TRBV7-2 and TRBJ2-1, with 7 nucleotides matching TRBD1. V gave up 2 bases and J gave up 6 bases; unmatched junction bases: 10. The V gene's germline CDR1 is SGHTA and CDR2 FQGNSA. The CDR3 has 16 residues. The DNA for the CDR3 is TGTGCCAGCAGCTTAAGGGACAGCAACCTCGGCAATGAGCAGTTCTTC. This sequence encodes CASSLRDSNLGNEQFF.

The CDR3 region is CASSRLLAGGETQYF. In nucleotides, the CDR3 is TGTGCCAGCAGTCGGCTTCTAGCGGGAGGAGAGACCCAGTACTTC. This chain uses TRBV6-5 with TRBJ2-5, with TRBD2 matching 11 bases. The V segment lost 5 bases and the J segment 4 bases; nucleotides outside the gene matches: 6. Germline assignment: CDR1 MNHEY and CDR2 SVGAGI. CDR3 length: 15 residues.

A few counts support this clone. The CDR3 is CAWSANRATEAFF. The CDR3 DNA is TGTGCCTGGAGCGCTAACAGGGCCACTGAAGCTTTCTTT. The chain couples TRBV30 to TRBJ1-1; D is possibly TRBD1 (6 bases). Trimming removed 3 bases from V and 4 bases from J, with 12 bases in between. Per germline, CDR1 GTSNPN and CDR2 SVGIG (reference sequence). The CDR3 runs to 13 residues.

V and J are TRBV12-5 and TRBJ2-3; 10 bases are shared with TRBD2. Per the germline V gene, CDR1 is LGHNT and CDR2 is FRNRAP. V lost 0 bases and J lost 5; bases outside the gene matches: 5. The CDR3 length is 16 residues. The CDR3 bases are TGTGCTAGTGGTTTGGTACTAGCGGGACGGGGAGATACGCAGTATTTT. Protein product: CASGLVLAGRGDTQYF.

In DNA, the CDR3 is TGTGCCAGCAGCCCCCAGGGCGGCACAGATACGCAGTATTTT. As protein: CASSPQGGTDTQYF. V usage is TRBV7-3 and J usage is TRBJ2-3; D perhaps matches TRBD1 (5 bases). This CDR3 is built from 14 residues. Germline assignment: CDR1 SGHTA and CDR2 FQGTGA. The germline V and J ends were trimmed by 5 bases and 1 base, with 10 bases remaining between them.

CDR3 region: CASSLAGGAAADTQYF. The DNA of the CDR3 is TGCGCCAGCAGCTTGGCGGGGGGGGCAGCGGCAGATACGCAGTATTTT. The chain carries TRBV5-1 and TRBJ2-3; 8 nucleotides line up with TRBD2. CDR3 length: 16 residues. Germline V CDR1 and CDR2: SGHRS, YFSETQ. V trimming: 0 bases; J trimming: 4 bases; junction bases outside the gene matches: 7.

The J gene is TRBJ2-7, the V gene TRBV5-1, with D maybe TRBD2 (5 bases). CDR3 length: 14 residues. CDR1 SGHRS and CDR2 YFSETQ come from the germline V gene. Trimming cost V 3 bases and J 0 bases, with 10 bases left between them. The CDR3 nucleotides read TGCGCCAGCAGCTCTGCGGGTTCCTCCTACGAGCAGTACTTC. Translating it yields CASSSAGSSYEQYF. Together with reference TRBV5-1 and TRBJ2-7, the CDR3 gives the full variable domain: KAGVTQTPRYLIKTRGQQVTLSCSPISGHRSVSWYQQTPGQGLQFLFEYFSETQRNKGNFPGRFSGRQFSNSRSEMNVSTLELGDSALYLCASSSAGSSYEQYFGPGTRLTVT.

The chain is built from TRBV11-3 and TRBJ2-1, with TRBD1 matching over 8 bases. This CDR3 has 16 residues. Trimming removed 5 bases from V and 10 bases from J; junction bases left unmatched: 16. The germline gives CDR1 SGHNT, CDR2 YENEEA. The CDR3, as DNA: TGTGCCAGCAGCCCAAGGACAGGGTGGCCCACATACGAGCAGTTCTTC. Protein sequence: CASSPRTGWPTYEQFF.

V and J are TRBV7-6 and TRBJ2-3, with TRBD2 matching over 8 bases. J gave up 4 bases and V 5 bases, and 2 bases lay outside the gene matches. Looked up from germline, CDR1 is SGHVS and CDR2 is FNYEAQ. The CDR3 sequence is 13 residues long. The CDR3 nucleotides read TGTGCCAGCAGCCTGACTAGCGCAGATACGCAGTATTTT. Protein sequence: CASSLTSADTQYF.

This clone was counted a single time. The rearrangement joins TRBV6-5 to TRBJ2-7; D gene ambiguous. CDR3 length equals 14 residues. V gave up 0 bases and J gave up 1 base, with 7 bases separating them. Germline V gene data show CDR1 as MNHEY and CDR2 as SVGAGI. The CDR3 reads CASSYSGGSYEQYF. Here the CDR3 DNA reads TGTGCCAGCAGTTACTCTGGCGGATCCTACGAGCAGTACTTC.

CDR3 DNA: TGTGCCAGCAGCTTGGACAGTACCGGGGAGCTGTTTTTT. It codes for CASSLDSTGELFF. The chain joins TRBV5-4 to TRBJ2-2; D unclear. The CDR3 spans 13 residues. V lost 0 bases and J 5 bases, leaving 5 bases between the germline ends. Germline CDR1 reads SGHNT; CDR2 reads YYREEE (reference sequence).

The genes are TRBV6-6 and TRBJ2-7, with 14 bases aligning to TRBD2. The length of the CDR3 is 16 residues. In germline, CDR1 is MNHNY, CDR2 SVGAGI (reference sequence). V shed 2 bases and J 4 bases; nucleotides not matched to a gene: 4. The CDR3 sequence: CASSYTGTSGSYEQYF. The DNA for the CDR3 is TGTGCCAGCAGTTACACAGGGACTAGCGGGAGTTACGAGCAGTACTTC.

The sample holds a few counts of this clone. The CDR3 reads CASSGGGTGELFF. The CDR3 bases are TGCGCCAGCAGCGGCGGAGGCACCGGGGAGCTGTTTTTT. The chain couples TRBV5-1 to TRBJ2-2; D may be TRBD2 (5 bases). The CDR3 consists of 13 residues. Trimming took 4 bases from V and 4 from J, leaving 8 bases between them. Per germline, CDR1 SGHRS and CDR2 YFSETQ.

Comment on this clone: The sample holds other DNA sequences that translate to the same CDR3. The chain combines TRBV5-1 with TRBJ1-1, with D perhaps matching TRBD1 (5 bases). The CDR3 covers 14 residues. Germline values: CDR1 SGHRS, CDR2 YFSETQ. V dropped 0 bases and J dropped 2 bases, with 8 bases sitting between them. The CDR3 nucleotides are TGCGCCAGCAGCTTGGGACAGACTAACACTGAAGCTTTCTTT. Translating it yields CASSLGQTNTEAFF.

This clone was picked up a small number of times. V usage is TRBV5-6 and J usage is TRBJ2-7; D possibly corresponds to TRBD1 (7 bases). Trimming removed 3 bases at V and 3 bases at J, with 13 bases between. Germline loops: CDR1 SGHDT, CDR2 YYEEEE. The CDR3 sequence is 14 residues long. The CDR3: CASSSAGQLYEQYF. CDR3 nucleotide sequence: TGTGCCAGCAGCTCCGCGGGACAGCTCTACGAGCAGTACTTC.

Of note for this clone: Other DNA sequences of this sample code for an identical CDR3. The chain links TRBV9 to TRBJ2-1; D uncertain. Per the germline V gene, CDR1 is SGDLS and CDR2 is YYNGEE. V lost 4 bases and J 0 bases, leaving 5 bases between the germline ends. CDR3 length equals 13 residues. CDR3 DNA sequence: TGTGCCAGCAGCTCGAGCTCCTACAATGAGCAGTTCTTC. Its protein is CASSSSSYNEQFF.

This clone was detected a few times. The chain uses TRBV2 and TRBJ1-5; 8 positions agree with TRBD1. Losses at the gene ends were 4 bases for V and 1 base for J; bases not matched to a gene: 6. Germline V gene data show CDR1 as SNHLY and CDR2 as FYNNEI. This CDR3 comprises 16 residues. CDR3 residues: CASSAEGQGSNQPQHF. CDR3 DNA: TGTGCCAGCAGTGCCGAAGGACAGGGAAGCAATCAGCCCCAGCATTTT.

V usage is TRBV30 and J usage is TRBJ2-5, with TRBD2 matching over 8 bases. The J call is in doubt because the DNA end fits TRBJ2-7 better. The CDR3 spans 13 residues. Germline CDR1 reads GTSNPN; CDR2 reads SVGIG (reference sequence). The CDR3 is CAWSPGGDYEQYF. For the CDR3, the DNA is TGTGCCTGGAGCCCGGGAGGGGACTACGAGCAGTACTTC.